This T cell receptor (beta chain) was sequenced for a study of response to subunit inactivated influenza vaccine. The study, taken as a whole, reports: It was suggested by the authors that few new T cells are recruited by each seasonal influenza vaccination.

This clonotype turned up a few times. Its antigen is as yet unknown. TCRdb re-analysed the RT-PCR reads in MiXCR, keeping a single row per CDR3 protein. The sample has 400,000 to 650,000 distinct CDR3 sequences, approximately 7.2% seen once; the top ten hold 10% to 15%. There are 13 residues in the CDR3. Trimming left V 1 base short and J 9 bases short, with 10 bases between. The specimen comprised PBMCs from blood, sampled roughly 24 months after vaccination. The clonotype was recovered from a man aged 50 to 69 who received an inactivated influenza vaccine. The chain carries TRBV12-3 or TRBV12-4 and TRBJ1-5; D gene unclear. The CDR3 spells CASSLEVRGPQHF. In DNA form, the CDR3 reads TGTGCCAGCAGTTTAGAGGTGCGGGGGCCCCAGCATTTT.